The clone carrying this T cell receptor (beta chain) appeared a few times. Its antigen is not known. Described time point: persistent/refractory GD, antithyroid drugs over 5 years with positive TRAb. From RNA extracted from PBMCs, the TCR library was made. The patients were drawn from one endocrinology department in Xi'an, China. These data are taken from a study of regulatory T cells in long-lasting Graves disease. Points from the study as a whole: Persistent disease preferred TRBV28, TRBJ1-2 and TRBJ2-5; new disease, TRBV20-1 and TRBJ2-1. The number of shared public clonotypes was higher in persistent patients (roughly 2,800) than new patients (966).

Both iRepertoire HTBI primers and Arm-PCR of CDR3 regions were used to build the TCR beta libraries. Original analysis: Gene usage covered 62 TRBV and 14 TRBJ segments. From the multiplex PCR reads, TCRdb called clonotypes with MiXCR, one entry per CDR3 protein. The V and J calls were determined by TCRdb, not by the authors. The sample has approximately 290,000 distinct CDR3 sequences, 20% to 25% seen once. Germline V lookup: CDR1 SQVTM, CDR2 ANQGSEA. The length of the CDR3 is 13 residues. With 6 bases removed from V and 5 bases from J, the gap between germline ends came to 14 bases. The TCR comes from a female donor with Graves disease. The sequenced sample was peripheral blood mononuclear cells (PBMCs), obtained when the disease was refractory, from a patient treated with antithyroid drugs. This rearrangement joins TRBV29-1 to TRBJ1-5, with a possible D match to TRBD1 (6 bases). The CDR3 bases are TGCAGCGTCCGGACAGCCCTTGATCAGCCCCAGCATTTT. Translating gives CSVRTALDQPQHF.